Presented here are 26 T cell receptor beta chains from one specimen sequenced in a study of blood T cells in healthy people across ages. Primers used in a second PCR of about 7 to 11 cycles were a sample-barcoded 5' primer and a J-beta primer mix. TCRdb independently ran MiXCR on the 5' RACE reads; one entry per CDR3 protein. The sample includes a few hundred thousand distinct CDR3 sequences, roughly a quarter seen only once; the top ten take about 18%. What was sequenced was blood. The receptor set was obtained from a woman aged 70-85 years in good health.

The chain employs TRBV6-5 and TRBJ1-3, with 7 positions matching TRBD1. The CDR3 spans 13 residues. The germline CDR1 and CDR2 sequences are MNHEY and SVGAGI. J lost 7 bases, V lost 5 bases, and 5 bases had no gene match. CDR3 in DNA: TGTGCCAGCAGTAATTCACAGGGGAACACCATATATTTT. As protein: CASSNSQGNTIYF.

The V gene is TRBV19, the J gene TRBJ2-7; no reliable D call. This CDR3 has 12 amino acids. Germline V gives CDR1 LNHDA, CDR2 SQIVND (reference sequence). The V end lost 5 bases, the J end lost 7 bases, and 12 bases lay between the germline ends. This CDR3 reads CASSQHSREQYF. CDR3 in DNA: TGTGCCAGTAGTCAACATTCGCGGGAGCAGTACTTC.

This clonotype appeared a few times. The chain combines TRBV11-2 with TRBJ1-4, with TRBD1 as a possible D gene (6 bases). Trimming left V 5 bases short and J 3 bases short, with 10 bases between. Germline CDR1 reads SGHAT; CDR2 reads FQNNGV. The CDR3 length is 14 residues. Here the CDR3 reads CASSTRTANEKLFF. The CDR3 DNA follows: TGTGCCAGCAGCACAAGGACAGCTAATGAAAAACTGTTTTTT.

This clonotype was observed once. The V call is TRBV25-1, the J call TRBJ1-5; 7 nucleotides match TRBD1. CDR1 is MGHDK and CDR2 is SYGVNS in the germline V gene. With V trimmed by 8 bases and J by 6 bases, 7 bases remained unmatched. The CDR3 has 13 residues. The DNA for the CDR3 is TGTGCCAGCGCTCAGGGGGGAAGTCAGCCCCAGCATTTT. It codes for CASAQGGSQPQHF.

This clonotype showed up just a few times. CDR3 sequence reads: CASSVALHSGGFGEQYF. CDR3 DNA sequence: TGTGCCAGCAGCGTAGCCCTACATAGCGGGGGGTTCGGCGAGCAGTACTTC. V and J are TRBV9 and TRBJ2-7, with 10 bases fitting TRBD2. J gave up 6 bases and V 0 bases, and 12 bases lay outside the gene matches. The CDR3 contains 17 residues. Germline V CDR1 and CDR2: SGDLS, YYNGEE.

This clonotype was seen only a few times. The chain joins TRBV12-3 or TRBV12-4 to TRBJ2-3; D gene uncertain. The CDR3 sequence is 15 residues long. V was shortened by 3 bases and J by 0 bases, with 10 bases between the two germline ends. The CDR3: CASSFSSASTDTQYF. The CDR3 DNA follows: TGTGCCAGCAGTTTTTCTTCGGCTAGCACAGATACGCAGTATTTT.

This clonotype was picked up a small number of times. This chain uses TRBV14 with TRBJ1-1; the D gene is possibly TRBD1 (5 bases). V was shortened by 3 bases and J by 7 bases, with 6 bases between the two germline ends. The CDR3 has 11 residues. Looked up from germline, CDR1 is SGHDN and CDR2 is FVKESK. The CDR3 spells CASSQGLEAFF. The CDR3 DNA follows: TGTGCCAGCAGCCAGGGACTTGAAGCTTTCTTT.

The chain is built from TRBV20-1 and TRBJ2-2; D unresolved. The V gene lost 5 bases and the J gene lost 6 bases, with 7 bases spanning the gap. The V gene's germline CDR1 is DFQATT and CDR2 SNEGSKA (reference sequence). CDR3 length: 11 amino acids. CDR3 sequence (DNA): TGCAGTGCTCTGAGCTCCGGGGAGCTGTTTTTT. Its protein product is CSALSSGELFF.

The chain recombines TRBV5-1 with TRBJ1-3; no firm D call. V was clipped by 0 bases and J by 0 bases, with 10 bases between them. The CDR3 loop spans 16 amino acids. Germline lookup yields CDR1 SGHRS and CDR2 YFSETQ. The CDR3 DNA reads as TGCGCCAGCAGCTTGGCCGGGTTGTACTCTGGAAACACCATATATTTT. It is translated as CASSLAGLYSGNTIYF.

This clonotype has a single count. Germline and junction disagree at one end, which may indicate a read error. The CDR3 nucleotides read TGTGCCAGCAGTCTATGGGACCTGGCGGGAGGGCACAATGAGCAGTTCTTC. Translating it yields CASSLWDLAGGHNEQFF. The rearrangement links TRBV28 to TRBJ2-1, with TRBD2 matching over 9 bases. CDR1 is MDHEN and CDR2 is SYDVKM in the germline V gene. This CDR3 has 17 residues.

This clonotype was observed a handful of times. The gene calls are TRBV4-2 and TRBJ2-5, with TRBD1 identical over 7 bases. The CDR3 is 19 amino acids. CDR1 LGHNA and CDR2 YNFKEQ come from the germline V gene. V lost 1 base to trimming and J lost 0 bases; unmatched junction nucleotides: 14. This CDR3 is CASSQGGGELSAYQETQYF. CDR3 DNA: TGTGCCAGCAGCCAAGGAGGGGGCGAGCTTTCCGCGTACCAAGAGACCCAGTACTTC.

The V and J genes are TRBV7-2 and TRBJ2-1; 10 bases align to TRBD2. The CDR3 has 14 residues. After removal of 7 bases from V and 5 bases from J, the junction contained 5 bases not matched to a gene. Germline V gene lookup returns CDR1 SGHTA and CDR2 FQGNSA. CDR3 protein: CASTRTSGHNEQFF. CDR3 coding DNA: TGTGCCAGCACTCGGACTAGCGGCCACAATGAGCAGTTCTTC.

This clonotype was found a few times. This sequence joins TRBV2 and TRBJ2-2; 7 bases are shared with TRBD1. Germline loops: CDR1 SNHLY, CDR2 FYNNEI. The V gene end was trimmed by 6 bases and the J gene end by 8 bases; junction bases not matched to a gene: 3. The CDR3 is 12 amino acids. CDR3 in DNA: TGTGCCAGCAGAGTGACAGGGGGGGAGCTGTTTTTT. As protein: CASRVTGGELFF.

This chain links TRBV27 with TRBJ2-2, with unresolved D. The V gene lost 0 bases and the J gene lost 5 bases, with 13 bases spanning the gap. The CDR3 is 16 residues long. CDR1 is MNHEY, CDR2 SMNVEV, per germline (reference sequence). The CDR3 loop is CASSLSGGLITGELFF. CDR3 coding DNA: TGTGCCAGCAGTTTATCGGGTGGGCTGATTACCGGGGAGCTGTTTTTT.

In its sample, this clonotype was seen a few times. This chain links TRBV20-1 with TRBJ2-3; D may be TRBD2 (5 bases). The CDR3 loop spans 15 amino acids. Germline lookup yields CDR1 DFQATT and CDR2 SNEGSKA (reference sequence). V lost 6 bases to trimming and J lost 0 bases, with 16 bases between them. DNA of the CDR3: TGCAGTGCCCCGCCGGGGTCCCTTAGCACAGATACGCAGTATTTT. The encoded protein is CSAPPGSLSTDTQYF.

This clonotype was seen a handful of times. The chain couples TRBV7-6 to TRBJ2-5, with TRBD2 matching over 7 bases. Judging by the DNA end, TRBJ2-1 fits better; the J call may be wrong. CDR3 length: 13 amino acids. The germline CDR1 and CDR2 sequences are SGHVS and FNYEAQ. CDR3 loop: CASSGTREGEQFF. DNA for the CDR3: TGTGCCAGCAGCGGAACAAGGGAGGGTGAGCAGTTCTTC.

DNA for the CDR3: TGTGCCACCAGTGACTGGAGGGGGGAGACCCAGTACTTC. Amino acids: CATSDWRGETQYF. The rearrangement uses TRBV24-1 and TRBJ2-5; the D gene could be TRBD1 or TRBD2 (6 bases each). Germline V CDR1 and CDR2: KGHDR, SFDVKD. The germline V and J ends were trimmed by 4 bases and 5 bases, with 10 bases remaining between them. This CDR3 has 13 residues.

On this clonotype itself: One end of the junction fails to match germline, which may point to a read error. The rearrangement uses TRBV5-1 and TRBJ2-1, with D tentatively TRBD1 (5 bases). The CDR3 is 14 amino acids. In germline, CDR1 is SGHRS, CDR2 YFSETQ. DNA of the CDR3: TGCGCCAGCAGCTTGAGCAGGGAAAACAATGGGCAGTTCTTC. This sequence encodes CASSLSRENNGQFF.

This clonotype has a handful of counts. The CDR3, as DNA: TGTGCCAGCAACACCCGGGGCGGGGGGGCCTTGGAGCAGTTCTTC. Protein: CASNTRGGGALEQFF. This chain links TRBV27 with TRBJ2-1; 9 bases map to TRBD2. CDR3 length: 15 residues. The J segment lost 10 bases and the V segment lost 7 bases, leaving 14 bases of the junction unmatched. Germline values: CDR1 MNHEY, CDR2 SMNVEV (reference sequence).

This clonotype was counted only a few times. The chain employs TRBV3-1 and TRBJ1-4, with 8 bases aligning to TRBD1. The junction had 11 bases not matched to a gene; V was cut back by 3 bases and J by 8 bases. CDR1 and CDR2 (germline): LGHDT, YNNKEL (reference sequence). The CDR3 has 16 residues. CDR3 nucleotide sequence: TGTGCCAGCAGCCATTCCAGTGGACAGGGCGGAGAAAAACTGTTTTTT. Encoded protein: CASSHSSGQGGEKLFF.

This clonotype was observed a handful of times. This CDR3 reads CASKELWGSTEAFF. CDR3 coding DNA: TGTGCCAGCAAGGAACTTTGGGGGAGCACTGAAGCTTTCTTT. V and J are TRBV3-1 and TRBJ1-1; possible D gene TRBD1, 5 bases. Per germline, CDR1 LGHDT and CDR2 YNNKEL (reference sequence). CDR3 length: 14 residues. The V end lost 7 bases, the J end lost 4 bases, and 16 bases lay between the germline ends.

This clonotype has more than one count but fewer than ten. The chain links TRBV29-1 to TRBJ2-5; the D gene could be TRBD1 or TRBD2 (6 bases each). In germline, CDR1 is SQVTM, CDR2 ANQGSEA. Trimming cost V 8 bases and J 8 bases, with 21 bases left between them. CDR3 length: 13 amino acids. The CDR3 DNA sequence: TGCAGCACCGGGGGCCCCTTGATGAATACCCAGTACTTC. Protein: CSTGGPLMNTQYF.

The CDR3 spells CASSTWTGGAVRDGYTF. Here the CDR3 DNA reads TGTGCCAGCAGTACCTGGACAGGGGGCGCCGTGAGAGATGGCTACACCTTC. The chain links TRBV6-1 to TRBJ1-2, with 11 bases that match TRBD1. Germline V lookup: CDR1 MNHNS, CDR2 SASEGT. CDR3 length: 17 amino acids. After removal of 5 bases from V and 6 bases from J, the junction contained 14 bases not matched to a gene.

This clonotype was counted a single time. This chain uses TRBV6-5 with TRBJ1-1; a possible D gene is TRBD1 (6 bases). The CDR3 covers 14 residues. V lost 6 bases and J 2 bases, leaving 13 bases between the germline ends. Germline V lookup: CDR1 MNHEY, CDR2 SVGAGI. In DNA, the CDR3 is TGTGCCAGCAGAACCTGGGGGGCCAACACTGAAGCTTTCTTT. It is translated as CASRTWGANTEAFF.

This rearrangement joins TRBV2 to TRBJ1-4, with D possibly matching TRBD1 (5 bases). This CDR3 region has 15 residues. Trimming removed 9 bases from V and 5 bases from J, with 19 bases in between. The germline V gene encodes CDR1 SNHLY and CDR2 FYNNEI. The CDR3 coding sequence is TGTGCCAGGAAAAGCGACGGGGGGATGAATGAAAAACTGTTTTTT. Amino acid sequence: CARKSDGGMNEKLFF.

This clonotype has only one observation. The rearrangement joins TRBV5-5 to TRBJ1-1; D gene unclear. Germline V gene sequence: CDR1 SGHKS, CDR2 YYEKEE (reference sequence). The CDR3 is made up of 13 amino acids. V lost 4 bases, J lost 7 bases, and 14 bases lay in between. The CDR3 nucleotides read TGTGCCAGCAGCCCTACTTACAGCGGTGAAGCTTTCTTT. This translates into CASSPTYSGEAFF.